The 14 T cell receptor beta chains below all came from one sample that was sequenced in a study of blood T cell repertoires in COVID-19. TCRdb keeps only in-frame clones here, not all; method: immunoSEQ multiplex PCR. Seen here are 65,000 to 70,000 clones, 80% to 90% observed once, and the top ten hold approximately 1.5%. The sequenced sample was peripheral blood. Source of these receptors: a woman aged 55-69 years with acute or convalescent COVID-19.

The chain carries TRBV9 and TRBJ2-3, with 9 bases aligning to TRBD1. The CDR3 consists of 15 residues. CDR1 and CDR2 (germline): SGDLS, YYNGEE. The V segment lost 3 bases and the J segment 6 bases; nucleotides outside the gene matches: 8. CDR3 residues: CASSAGDRARDTQYF. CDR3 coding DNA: TGTGCCAGCAGCGCCGGGGACAGGGCAAGGGATACGCAGTATTTT.

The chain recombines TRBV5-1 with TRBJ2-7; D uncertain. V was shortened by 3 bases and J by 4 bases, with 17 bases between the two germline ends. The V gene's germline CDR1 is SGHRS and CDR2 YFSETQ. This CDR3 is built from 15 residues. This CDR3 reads CASSSSPTADYEQYF. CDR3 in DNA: TGCGCCAGCAGCTCCTCCCCTACCGCCGATTACGAGCAGTACTTC.

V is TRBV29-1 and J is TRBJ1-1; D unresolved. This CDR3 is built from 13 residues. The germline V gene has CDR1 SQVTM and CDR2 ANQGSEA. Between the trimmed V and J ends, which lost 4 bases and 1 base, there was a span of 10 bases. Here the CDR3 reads CSVGAAPNTEAFF. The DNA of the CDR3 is TGCAGCGTTGGGGCTGCCCCGAACACTGAAGCTTTCTTT.

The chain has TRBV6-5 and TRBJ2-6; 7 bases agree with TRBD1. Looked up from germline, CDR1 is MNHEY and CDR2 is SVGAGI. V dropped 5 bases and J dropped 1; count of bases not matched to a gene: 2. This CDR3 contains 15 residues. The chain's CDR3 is CASSIQGSGANVLTF. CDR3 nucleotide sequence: TGTGCCAGCAGTATACAGGGGTCTGGGGCCAACGTCCTGACTTTC.

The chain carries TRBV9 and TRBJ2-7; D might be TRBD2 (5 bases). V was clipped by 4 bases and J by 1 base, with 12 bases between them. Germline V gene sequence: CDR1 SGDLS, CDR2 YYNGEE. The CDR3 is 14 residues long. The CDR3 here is CASSLSPGSYEQYF. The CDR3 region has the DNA TGTGCCAGCAGCCTCAGTCCGGGATCCTACGAGCAGTACTTC. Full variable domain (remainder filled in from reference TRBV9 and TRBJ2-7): DSGVTQTPKHLITATGQRVTLRCSPRSGDLSVYWYQQSLDQGLQFLIQYYNGEERAKGNILERFSAQQFPDLHSELNLSSLELGDSALYFCASSLSPGSYEQYFGPGTRLTVT.

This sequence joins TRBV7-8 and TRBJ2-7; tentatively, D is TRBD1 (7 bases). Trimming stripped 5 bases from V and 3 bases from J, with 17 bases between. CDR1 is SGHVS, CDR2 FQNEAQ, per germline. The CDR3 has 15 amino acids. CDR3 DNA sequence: TGTGCCAGCAGCCTCAGGGGGGCCTCCTACTACGAGCAGTACTTC. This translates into CASSLRGASYYEQYF.

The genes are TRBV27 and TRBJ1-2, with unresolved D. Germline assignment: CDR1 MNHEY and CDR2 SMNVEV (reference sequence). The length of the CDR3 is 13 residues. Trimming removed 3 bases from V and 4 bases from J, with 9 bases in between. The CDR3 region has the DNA TGTGCCAGCAGTTTTAGACACGGCTATGGCTACACCTTC. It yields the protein CASSFRHGYGYTF.

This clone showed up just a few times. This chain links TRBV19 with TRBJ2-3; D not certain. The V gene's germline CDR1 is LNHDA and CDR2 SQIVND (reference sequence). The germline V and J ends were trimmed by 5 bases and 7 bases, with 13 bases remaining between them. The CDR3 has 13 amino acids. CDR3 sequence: CASSLVGANTQYF. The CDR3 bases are TGTGCCAGTAGTCTAGTTGGAGCAAATACGCAGTATTTT. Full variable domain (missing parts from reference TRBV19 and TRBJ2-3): DGGITQSPKYLFRKEGQNVTLSCEQNLNHDAMYWYRQDPGQGLRLIYYSQIVNDFQKGDIAEGYSVSREKKESFPLTVTSAQKNPTAFYLCASSLVGANTQYFGPGTRLTVL.

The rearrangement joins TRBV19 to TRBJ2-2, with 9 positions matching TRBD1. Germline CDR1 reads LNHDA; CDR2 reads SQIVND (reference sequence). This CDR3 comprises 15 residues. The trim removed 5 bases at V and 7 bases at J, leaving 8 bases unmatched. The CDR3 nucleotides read TGTGCCAGTAGTTCGACAGGGGGTGGGATCGGGGAGCTGTTTTTT. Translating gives CASSSTGGGIGELFF.

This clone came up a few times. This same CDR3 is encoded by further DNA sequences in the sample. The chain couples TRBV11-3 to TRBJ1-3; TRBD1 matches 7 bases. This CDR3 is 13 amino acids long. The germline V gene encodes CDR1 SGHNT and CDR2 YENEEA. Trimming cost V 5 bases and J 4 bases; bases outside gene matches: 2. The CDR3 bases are TGTGCCAGCAGCACAGGGGTAGGAAACACCATATATTTT. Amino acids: CASSTGVGNTIYF. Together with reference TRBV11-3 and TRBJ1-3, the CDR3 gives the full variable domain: EAGVVQSPRYKIIEKKQPVAFWCNPISGHNTLYWYLQNLGQGPELLIRYENEEAVDDSQLPKDRFSAERLKGVDSTLKIQPAELGDSAVYLCASSTGVGNTIYFGEGSWLTVV.

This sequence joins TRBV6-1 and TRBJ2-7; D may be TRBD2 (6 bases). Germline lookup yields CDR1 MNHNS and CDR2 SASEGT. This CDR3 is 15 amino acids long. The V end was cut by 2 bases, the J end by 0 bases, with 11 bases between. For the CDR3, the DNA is TGTGCCAGCAGTGAACGGGCCGGGAGCTCCTACGAGCAGTACTTC. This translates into CASSERAGSSYEQYF.

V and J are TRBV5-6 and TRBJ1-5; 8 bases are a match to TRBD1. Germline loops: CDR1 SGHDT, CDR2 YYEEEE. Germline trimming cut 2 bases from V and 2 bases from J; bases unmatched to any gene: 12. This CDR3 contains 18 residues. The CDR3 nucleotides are TGTGCCAGCAGCTTTCAGAGACAGGGGTCGATTGGCAATCAGCCCCAGCATTTT. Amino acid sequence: CASSFQRQGSIGNQPQHF.

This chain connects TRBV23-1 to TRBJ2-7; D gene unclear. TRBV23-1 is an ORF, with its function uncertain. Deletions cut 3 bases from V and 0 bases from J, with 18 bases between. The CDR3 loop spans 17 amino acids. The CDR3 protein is CASSQTLEAEDSYEQYF. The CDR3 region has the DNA TGCGCCAGCAGTCAGACCCTAGAGGCGGAAGACTCCTACGAGCAGTACTTC.

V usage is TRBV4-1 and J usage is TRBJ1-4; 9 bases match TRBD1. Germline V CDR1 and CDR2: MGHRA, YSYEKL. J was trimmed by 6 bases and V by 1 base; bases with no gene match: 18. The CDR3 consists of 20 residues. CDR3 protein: CASSQVDPGQGQVVYEKLFF. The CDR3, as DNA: TGCGCCAGCAGCCAAGTCGATCCGGGACAGGGACAGGTGGTGTATGAAAAACTGTTTTTT.